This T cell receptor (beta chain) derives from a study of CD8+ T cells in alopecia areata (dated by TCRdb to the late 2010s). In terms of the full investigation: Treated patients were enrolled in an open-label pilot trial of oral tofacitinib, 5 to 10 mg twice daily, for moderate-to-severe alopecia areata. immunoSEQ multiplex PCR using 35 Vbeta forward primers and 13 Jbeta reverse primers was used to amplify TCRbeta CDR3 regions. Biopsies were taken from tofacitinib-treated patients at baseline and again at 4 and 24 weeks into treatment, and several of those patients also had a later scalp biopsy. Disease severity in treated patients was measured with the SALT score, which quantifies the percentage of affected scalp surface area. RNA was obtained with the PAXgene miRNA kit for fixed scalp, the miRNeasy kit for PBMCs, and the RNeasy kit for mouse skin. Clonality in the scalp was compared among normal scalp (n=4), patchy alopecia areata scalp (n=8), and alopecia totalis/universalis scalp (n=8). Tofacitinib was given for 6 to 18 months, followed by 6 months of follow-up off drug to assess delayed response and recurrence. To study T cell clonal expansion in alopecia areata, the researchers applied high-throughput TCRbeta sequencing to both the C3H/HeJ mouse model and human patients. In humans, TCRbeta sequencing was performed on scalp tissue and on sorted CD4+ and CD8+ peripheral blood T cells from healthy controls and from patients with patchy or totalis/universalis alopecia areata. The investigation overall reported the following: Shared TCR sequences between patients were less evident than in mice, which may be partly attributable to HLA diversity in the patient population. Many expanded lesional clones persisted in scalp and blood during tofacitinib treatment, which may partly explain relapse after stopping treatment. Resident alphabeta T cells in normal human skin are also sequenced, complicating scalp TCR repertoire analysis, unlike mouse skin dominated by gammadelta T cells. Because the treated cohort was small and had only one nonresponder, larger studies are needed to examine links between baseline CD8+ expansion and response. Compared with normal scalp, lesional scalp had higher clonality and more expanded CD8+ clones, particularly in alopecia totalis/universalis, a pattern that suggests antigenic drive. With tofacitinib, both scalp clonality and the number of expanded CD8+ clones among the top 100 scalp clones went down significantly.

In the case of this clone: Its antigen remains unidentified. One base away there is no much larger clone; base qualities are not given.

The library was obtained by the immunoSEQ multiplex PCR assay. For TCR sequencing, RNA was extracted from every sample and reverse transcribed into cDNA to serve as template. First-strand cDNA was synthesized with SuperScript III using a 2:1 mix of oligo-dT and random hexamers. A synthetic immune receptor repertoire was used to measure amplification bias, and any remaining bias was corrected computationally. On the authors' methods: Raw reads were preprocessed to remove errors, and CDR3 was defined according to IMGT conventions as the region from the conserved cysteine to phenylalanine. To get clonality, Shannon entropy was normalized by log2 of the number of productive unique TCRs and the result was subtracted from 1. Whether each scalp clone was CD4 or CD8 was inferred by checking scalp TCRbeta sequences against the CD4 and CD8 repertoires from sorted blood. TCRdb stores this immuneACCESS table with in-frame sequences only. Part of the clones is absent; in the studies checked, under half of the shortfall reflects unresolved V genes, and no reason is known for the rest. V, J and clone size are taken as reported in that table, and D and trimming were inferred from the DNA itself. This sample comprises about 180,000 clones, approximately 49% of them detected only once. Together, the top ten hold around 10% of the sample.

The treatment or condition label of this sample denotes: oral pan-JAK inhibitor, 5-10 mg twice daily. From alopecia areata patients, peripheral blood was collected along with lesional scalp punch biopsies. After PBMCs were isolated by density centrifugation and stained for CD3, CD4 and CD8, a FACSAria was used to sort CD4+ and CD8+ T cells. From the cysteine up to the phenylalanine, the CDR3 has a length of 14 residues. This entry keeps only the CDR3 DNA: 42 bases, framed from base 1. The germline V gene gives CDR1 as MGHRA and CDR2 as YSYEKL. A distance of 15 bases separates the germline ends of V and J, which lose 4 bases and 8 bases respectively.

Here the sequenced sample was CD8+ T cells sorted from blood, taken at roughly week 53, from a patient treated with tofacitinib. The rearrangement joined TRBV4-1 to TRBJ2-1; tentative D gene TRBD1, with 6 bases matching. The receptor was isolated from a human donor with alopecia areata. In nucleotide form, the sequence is TGCGCCAGCAGCCTGCGGCTGGGGGCGGATGAGCAGTTCTTC. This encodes CASSLRLGADEQFF.